This TCR beta chain was profiled in a study of CD8 T cells in ankylosing spondylitis. TCRdb independently ran MiXCR on the 5' RACE reads; one entry per CDR3 protein. The sample comprises roughly 250,000 distinct CDR3 sequences, around 7.8% of which are singletons, and approximately 7% rests with the top ten. This clonotype was observed many times. Its target is not known. The length of the CDR3 is 16 residues. Germline CDR1 reads SGHTA; CDR2 reads FQGNSA. The V gene lost 1 base and the J gene lost 0 bases, with 10 bases spanning the gap. Broader study findings: Blood from ankylosing spondylitis patients appeared to carry a characteristic eight-variant TCR beta motif. Some motif variants were previously reported in reactive arthritis synovial fluid and blood.

This chain connects TRBV7-2 to TRBJ2-4, with a weak D call TRBD2 (5 bases). This receptor was taken from a male donor with ankylosing spondylitis or in good health (not recorded which). The sample comprised blood, either unsorted or a sorted T cell fraction (not recorded which). CDR3 sequence (DNA): TGTGCCAGCAGCTTAGTGGGAGTCGGAGCCAAAAACATTCAGTACTTC. This translates into CASSLVGVGAKNIQYF.